Each of the 3 T cell receptor beta chains below was sequenced from the same sample in a study of T cells expressing NK-cell markers. TCRdb reprocessed the 5' RACE reads and keeps a single row for each CDR3 protein, giving no DNA. The sample includes some 460,000 distinct CDR3 sequences. The sample consisted of blood T cells: a sorted CD56 or NKG2C T cell subset, CD4+ or CD8+ T cells, or bulk PBMC T cells (not recorded which). These receptors originate from a woman in her forties or fifties in good health.

The chain employs TRBV14 and TRBJ2-2. The CDR3 length is 13 residues. The germline V gene has CDR1 SGHDN and CDR2 FVKESK. CDR3 protein: CASSQIKPGELFF.

The rearrangement joins TRBV27 to TRBJ1-5; TCRdb gives TRBD1 as the D gene, but with no DNA this cannot be confirmed. Germline assignment: CDR1 MNHEY and CDR2 SMNVEV (reference sequence). The CDR3 has 16 residues. CDR3 region: CASSTVGQGRNQPQHF.

The chain recombines TRBV3-1 with TRBJ1-1; without DNA, the TCRdb call of TRBD1 cannot be checked. The CDR3 is made up of 17 amino acids. CDR1 and CDR2 from the germline V gene are LGHDT and YNNKEL (reference sequence). CDR3 sequence: CASSQPRGAGVNTEAFF.